Presented here are 5 T cell receptor beta chains from one specimen sequenced in a study of Ad26.COV2.S vaccination and SARS-CoV-2 variants. Treatment noted: approximately 18 received Ad26.COV2.S at low or high dose, single or two shots; roughly five received placebo; per-sample allocation not given. Collection of the samples took place on day 63 after the first injection of vaccine or placebo. Sequencing used immunoSEQ multiplex PCR; TCRdb keeps in-frame clones, though not all of them. Of about 400,000 clones listed, 75% to 90% were seen once; the top ten hold around 2%. The sample consisted of peripheral blood, taken in a trial of Ad26.COV2.S vaccine versus placebo. These receptors were taken from a person between 18 and 59 years old who received the Ad26.COV2.S COVID-19 vaccine or a placebo.

This clone came up a few times. V and J are TRBV10-1 and TRBJ2-1, with D possibly being TRBD1 (6 bases). The V end lost 4 bases, the J end lost 3 bases, and 16 bases lay between the germline ends. Germline assignment: CDR1 WNHNN and CDR2 SYGVQD (reference sequence). This CDR3 region has 16 residues. The CDR3 here is CASSARTAPYYNEQFF. CDR3 in DNA: TGCGCCAGCAGTGCCCGGACAGCTCCCTACTACAATGAGCAGTTCTTC.

The gene calls are TRBV28 and TRBJ1-5, with a possible D match to TRBD1 (6 bases). V lost 1 base, J lost 3 bases, and 10 bases lay in between. The CDR3 covers 15 residues. CDR1 is MDHEN and CDR2 is SYDVKM in the germline V gene. CDR3 DNA: TGTGCCAGCAGTTTATCGGGGGGCATCAATCAGCCCCAGCATTTT. As protein: CASSLSGGINQPQHF.

The chain couples TRBV11-2 to TRBJ2-1; D remains unclear. There are 16 residues in the CDR3. CDR1 and CDR2 (germline): SGHAT, FQNNGV. The germline V and J ends were trimmed by 4 bases and 9 bases, with 22 bases remaining between them. This CDR3 is CASSSYLDVALGEQFF. CDR3 nucleotide sequence: TGTGCCAGCAGCTCGTACCTCGATGTGGCCTTAGGTGAGCAGTTCTTC.

The chain links TRBV7-9 to TRBJ1-2, with D possibly matching TRBD1 (6 bases). The germline V and J ends were trimmed by 0 bases and 5 bases, with 10 bases remaining between them. CDR1 SEHNR and CDR2 FQNEAQ come from the germline V gene (reference sequence). The CDR3 is 14 residues long. CDR3 sequence reads: CASSLAETGYGYTF. The CDR3 nucleotides are TGTGCCAGCAGCTTAGCCGAGACAGGATATGGCTACACCTTC.

The rearrangement uses TRBV5-1 and TRBJ2-1; a possible D gene is TRBD2 (5 bases). CDR1 and CDR2 from the germline V gene are SGHRS and YFSETQ. The CDR3 has 13 amino acids. V shed 0 bases and J shed 8 bases, with 9 bases lying between them. The CDR3 DNA reads TGCGCCAGCAGCTTGGTCGCGGGCTATGAGCAGTTCTTC. The encoded protein is CASSLVAGYEQFF.